These 21 T cell receptor beta chains were all obtained from the same sample, sequenced in a study of T cells in Graves' hyperthyroidism and ophthalmopathy. The TCR beta CDR3 regions underwent amplification using RNA transcripts as the source. The TCR CDR3 first-round RT-PCR relied on the HTBI primer set. TCRdb reanalysed the multiplex PCR reads using MiXCR and keeps one entry per CDR3 protein. The data hold approximately 620,000 distinct CDR3 sequences, with 14% observed a single time. The sample was blood. The receptors stem from a woman aged 25 to 45 with Graves' hyperthyroidism that later progressed to Graves' ophthalmopathy.

This clonotype was observed many times. J is TRBJ2-3 and V is TRBV28, with D tentatively TRBD1 (6 bases). The CDR3 runs 15 residues. Deletions cut 7 bases from V and 3 bases from J, with 17 bases between. CDR1 and CDR2 from the germline V gene are MDHEN and SYDVKM. CDR3 sequence: CASTATRGTTDTQYF. CDR3 DNA: TGTGCCAGCACCGCCACGAGGGGGACGACAGATACGCAGTATTTT.

This clonotype was counted ten times or more. The gene calls are TRBV12-3 or TRBV12-4 and TRBJ2-7; D could derive from TRBD1 or TRBD2 (6 bases each). Trimming took off 6 bases at V and 1 base at J, with 13 bases between the two ends. CDR3 size: 14 residues. This CDR3 is CASSTEGGSYEQYF. The CDR3 DNA reads as TGTGCCAGCAGCACCGAGGGGGGATCCTACGAGCAGTACTTC.

This clonotype was detected many times. This rearrangement joins TRBV6-1 to TRBJ1-2, with 8 bases matching TRBD1. Losses at the gene ends were 5 bases for V and 3 bases for J; bases not matched to a gene: 2. CDR3 length: 13 residues. Per the germline V gene, CDR1 is MNHNS and CDR2 is SASEGT. The CDR3 nucleotides are TGTGCCAGCAGTATGGACAGGGACTATGGCTACACCTTC. Its translation: CASSMDRDYGYTF.

This clonotype showed up many times. The CDR3 region has the DNA TGCAGTGCTCGGGACAGCAATAATTCACCCCTCCACTTT. This gives the protein CSARDSNNSPLHF. The gene calls are TRBV20-1 and TRBJ1-6; TRBD1 matches at 7 bases. Germline CDR1 and CDR2: DFQATT and SNEGSKA (reference sequence). The trim removed 5 bases at V and 5 bases at J, leaving 3 bases unmatched. The CDR3 is 13 residues long.

This clonotype has ten or more counts. The rearrangement uses TRBV7-2 and TRBJ2-5, with a possible D match to TRBD2 (5 bases). V dropped 0 bases and J dropped 3 bases, with 11 bases sitting between them. Germline V gene data show CDR1 as SGHTA and CDR2 as FQGNSA. CDR3 length equals 15 residues. As DNA, the CDR3 is TGTGCCAGCAGCTTAGCGCGGAGGAAAAAAGAGACCCAGTACTTC. It specifies CASSLARRKKETQYF.

This clonotype was seen ten or more times. The chain carries TRBV5-8 and TRBJ2-5, with D perhaps TRBD1 (5 bases). The germline CDR1 and CDR2 sequences are SGHTS and YDEGEE. The CDR3 length is 15 residues. The V end lost 4 bases, the J end lost 4 bases, and 17 bases lay between the germline ends. In DNA form, the CDR3 reads TGTGCCAGCAGCCTTGAAAGGGGCAAGCGAGAGACCCAGTACTTC. Its protein is CASSLERGKRETQYF.

The genes are TRBV4-1 and TRBJ2-7, with D perhaps matching TRBD1 (6 bases). Trimming took off 0 bases at V and 3 bases at J, with 9 bases between the two ends. CDR3 length: 14 residues. CDR1 MGHRA and CDR2 YSYEKL come from the germline V gene. CDR3 coding DNA: TGCGCCAGCAGCCAAGATAAACAGGGCTACGAGCAGTACTTC. This codes for CASSQDKQGYEQYF.

On this clonotype itself: A clone one base away is much larger, so this may be a read error. The chain uses TRBV6-5 and TRBJ2-4; possibly TRBD2 for D (5 bases). The CDR3 is 15 residues long. Germline loops: CDR1 MNHEY, CDR2 SVGAGI. V shed 5 bases and J shed 1 base, with 12 bases lying between them. This CDR3 is CASSRELGAKNIQYF. For the CDR3, the DNA is TGTGCCAGCAGTCGGGAACTCGGGGCCAAAAACATTCAGTACTTC.

The V gene is TRBV19, the J gene TRBJ2-2; 7 bases line up with TRBD1. Trimming at V came to 11 bases and at J to 1 base, leaving 10 bases not matched to a gene. The CDR3 extends over 15 amino acids. Germline V gives CDR1 LNHDA, CDR2 SQIVND (reference sequence). In DNA form, the CDR3 reads TGTGCCGCCTCCGGGACAGACTTGAACACCGGGGAGCTGTTTTTT. Residues: CAASGTDLNTGELFF.

This clonotype was seen more than once but under ten times. This chain links TRBV6-5 with TRBJ1-4; D gene uncertain. CDR1 is MNHEY, CDR2 SVGAGI, per germline. The CDR3 covers 14 residues. Trimming pared 6 bases from V and 3 bases from J, leaving 11 bases between. The chain's CDR3 is CASRYRGANEKLFF. CDR3 nucleotides: TGTGCCAGCAGGTATCGGGGTGCTAATGAAAAACTGTTTTTT.

This clonotype was counted a single time. A read error may produce the germline difference seen at one junction end. V and J are TRBV3-1 and TRBJ1-5; 7 bases agree with TRBD1. CDR1 and CDR2 from the germline V gene are LGHDT and YNNKEL (reference sequence). There are 15 residues in the CDR3. CDR3 in amino acids: CAGSPFGQGNQPQHF. DNA of the CDR3: TGTGCCGGCAGCCCCTTCGGACAGGGCAATCAGCCCCAGCATTTT. Drawing the rest from reference TRBV3-1 and TRBJ1-5, the complete variable domain is DTAVSQTPKYLVTQMGNDKSIKCEQNLGHDTMYWYKQDSKKFLKIMFSYNNKELIINETVPNRFSPKSPDKAHLNLHINSLELGDSAVYFCAGSPFGQGNQPQHFGDGTRLSIL.

This sequence joins TRBV29-1 and TRBJ1-5; D gene uncertain. Trimming cost V 7 bases and J 0 bases, with 16 bases left between them. Germline V CDR1 and CDR2: SQVTM, ANQGSEA. CDR3 size: 15 residues. As DNA, the CDR3 is TGCAGCGCGACCCCCGCTCAGGATAGCAATCAGCCCCAGCATTTT. Its protein is CSATPAQDSNQPQHF.

This clonotype was detected ten times or more. The genes are TRBV29-1 and TRBJ2-1, with 9 bases identical to TRBD1. The CDR3 is made up of 15 amino acids. CDR1 SQVTM and CDR2 ANQGSEA come from the germline V gene. CDR3 in amino acids: CRVEGTGSSYNEQFF. In nucleotides, the CDR3 is TGCAGGGTAGAGGGGACAGGGAGTTCCTACAATGAGCAGTTCTTC.

On this clonotype itself: Germline is not matched at one junction end, which may reflect a read error. The V gene is TRBV12-3 or TRBV12-4, the J gene TRBJ2-1; 11 nucleotides match TRBD2. The CDR3 is 17 amino acids. CDR3 in DNA: TGTGCGAGCAGAAAACTAGCGGGAGTTCACTCCTACAATAAGCAGTTCTTC. Residues: CASRKLAGVHSYNKQFF.

This clonotype was recorded many times. The chain recombines TRBV20-1 with TRBJ2-5; the D gene is possibly TRBD2 (7 bases). The CDR3 is 13 residues long. Germline CDR1 DFQATT, CDR2 SNEGSKA (reference sequence). The germline V and J ends were trimmed by 6 bases and 2 bases, with 13 bases remaining between them. CDR3 in amino acids: CSAGGRAQETQYF. The CDR3 nucleotides are TGCAGTGCCGGGGGGCGGGCACAAGAGACCCAGTACTTC.

The J gene is TRBJ1-2, the V gene TRBV28; D is unclear. Between the trimmed V and J ends, which lost 2 bases and 5 bases, there was a span of 18 bases. From germline, CDR1 is MDHEN and CDR2 SYDVKM. The CDR3 covers 16 residues. This chain's CDR3 is CASSLMRMGSTYGYTF. CDR3 bases: TGTGCCAGCAGTTTAATGAGAATGGGTTCAACGTATGGCTACACCTTC.

This clonotype has a count of ten or more. The chain has TRBV7-2 and TRBJ1-5; D uncertain. CDR1 is SGHTA and CDR2 is FQGNSA in the germline V gene. The CDR3 runs to 16 residues. Trimming pared 2 bases from V and 0 bases from J, leaving 11 bases between. The CDR3 region has the DNA TGTGCCAGCAGCTTATACACCGTCTATAGCAATCAGCCCCAGCATTTT. It codes for CASSLYTVYSNQPQHF.

The table lists this clonotype with a few counts. The chain joins TRBV20-1 to TRBJ1-4, with D possibly matching TRBD1 (6 bases). The length of the CDR3 is 12 residues. Germline values: CDR1 DFQATT, CDR2 SNEGSKA (reference sequence). With 8 bases removed from V and 8 bases from J, the gap between germline ends came to 15 bases. The CDR3 DNA sequence: TGCAGTTGGACAGACCTTCGGGAAAAACTGTTTTTT. Translated: CSWTDLREKLFF.

V usage is TRBV2 and J usage is TRBJ2-1; 14 positions agree with TRBD2. Trimming removed 7 bases from V and 6 bases from J; junction bases left unmatched: 5. Germline V gene lookup returns CDR1 SNHLY and CDR2 FYNNEI. The CDR3 is 15 amino acids. CDR3 DNA: TGTGCCAGCAACCGGGGACTAGCGGGAGCCAATGAGCAGTTCTTC. It specifies CASNRGLAGANEQFF. Based on the CDR3 plus reference TRBV2 and TRBJ2-1, the full variable domain is EPEVTQTPSHQVTQMGQEVILRCVPISNHLYFYWYRQILGQKVEFLVSFYNNEISEKSEIFDDQFSVERPDGSNFTLKIRSTKLEDSAMYFCASNRGLAGANEQFFGPGTRLTVL.

This clonotype was recorded many times. The chain is built from TRBV18 and TRBJ1-5; possible D gene TRBD1, 5 bases. Germline-derived CDR1 and CDR2 are KGHSH and LQKENI. There are 14 residues in the CDR3. Trimming pared 3 bases from V and 3 bases from J, leaving 9 bases between. The CDR3 region is CASSPSGFNQPQHF. The CDR3 DNA reads TGTGCCAGCTCACCTTCAGGGTTCAATCAGCCCCAGCATTTT.

The V gene is TRBV7-2, the J gene TRBJ2-7; no definite D call. Trimming cost V 5 bases and J 4 bases, with 15 bases left between them. Germline CDR1 and CDR2: SGHTA and FQGNSA. This CDR3 is 14 amino acids long. CDR3: CASSPSPGSYEQYF. DNA for the CDR3: TGTGCCAGCAGCCCCTCACCAGGCTCTTACGAGCAGTACTTC.